Each of the 17 T cell receptor beta chains below was sequenced from the same sample in a study of human T cells and chemical hapten exposure. TCRdb processed the RACE reads anew with MiXCR; each CDR3 protein has one entry. The sample has about 120,000 distinct CDR3 sequences; roughly 14% are singletons. The time point was: pre-sensitization, week 0. The treatment here: therapeutic diphenylcyclopropenone sensitization with weekly scalp DPC. Sequencing used whole blood, obtained in connection with sensitization to the hapten diphenylcyclopropenone (DPC). These TCRs come from a woman aged 18-29 years with alopecia areata. Some clones in this sample may be carry-over from other donors' samples.

This clonotype was recorded many times. This chain connects TRBV2 to TRBJ1-1; D gene ambiguous. The V gene's germline CDR1 is SNHLY and CDR2 FYNNEI. V gave up 7 bases and J gave up 7 bases, with 13 bases separating them. The CDR3 has 12 amino acids. The CDR3 protein is CASKQQQNEAFF. The CDR3 DNA sequence: TGTGCCAGCAAGCAGCAGCAGAATGAAGCTTTCTTT.

The chain is built from TRBV6-1 and TRBJ1-3, with D hard to call. CDR1 is MNHNS and CDR2 is SASEGT in the germline V gene. V was cut by 0 bases and J by 0 bases, with 0 bases left in between. This CDR3 spans 13 amino acids. The CDR3 protein is CASSEASGNTIYF. For the CDR3, the DNA is TGTGCCAGCAGTGAAGCCTCTGGAAACACCATATATTTT.

V and J are TRBV4-3 and TRBJ1-5, with D perhaps matching TRBD1 (5 bases). The germline V gene has CDR1 LGHNA and CDR2 YSLEER. Trimming stripped 1 base from V and 2 bases from J, with 9 bases between. CDR3 size: 15 residues. CDR3 DNA sequence: TGCGCCAGCAGCCAAGTGGGGGGTCGCAATCAGCCCCAGCATTTT. As protein: CASSQVGGRNQPQHF.

This clonotype was picked up a small number of times. The chain carries TRBV11-2 and TRBJ1-4; TRBD1 might be the D (6 bases). Germline V gene lookup returns CDR1 SGHAT and CDR2 FQNNGV. The CDR3 is made up of 16 amino acids. V was pared by 1 base and J by 2 bases, with 11 bases between. In DNA form, the CDR3 reads TGTGCCAGCAGCTTAGCGGGGACATCGACTAATGAAAAACTGTTTTTT. Translation: CASSLAGTSTNEKLFF. Looking up the rest from reference TRBV11-2 and TRBJ1-4 gives the full variable domain: EAGVAQSPRYKIIEKRQSVAFWCNPISGHATLYWYQQILGQGPKLLIQFQNNGVVDDSQLPKDRFSAERLKGVDSTLKIQPAKLEDSAVYLCASSLAGTSTNEKLFFGSGTQLSVL.

There are many counts of this clonotype. This rearrangement joins TRBV5-6 to TRBJ2-2; possibly TRBD2 for D (5 bases). The CDR3 has 14 residues. With 1 base removed from V and 6 bases from J, the gap between germline ends came to 10 bases. Germline-derived CDR1 and CDR2 are SGHDT and YYEEEE. The CDR3 sequence is CASSLYSGAGELFF. Written as DNA, the CDR3 is TGTGCCAGCAGCTTGTACTCCGGGGCCGGGGAGCTGTTTTTT.

V gene TRBV7-2 combines with J gene TRBJ2-3; 7 bases line up with TRBD1. In germline, CDR1 is SGHTA, CDR2 FQGNSA. The length of the CDR3 is 15 residues. Trimming at V came to 4 bases and at J to 0 bases, leaving 4 bases not matched to a gene. The CDR3 loop is CASSWQGQSTDTQYF. CDR3 bases: TGTGCCAGCAGCTGGCAGGGACAGAGCACAGATACGCAGTATTTT.

V and J are TRBV3-1 and TRBJ1-3; D uncertain. V was cut by 2 bases and J by 2 bases, with 16 bases left in between. Germline V gives CDR1 LGHDT, CDR2 YNNKEL (reference sequence). The CDR3 consists of 17 residues. CDR3 loop: CASSQWETPLTGNTIYF. The CDR3 coding sequence is TGTGCCAGCAGCCAATGGGAGACACCCCTGACTGGAAACACCATATATTTT. Filled out from reference TRBV3-1 and TRBJ1-3, the complete variable domain reads DTAVSQTPKYLVTQMGNDKSIKCEQNLGHDTMYWYKQDSKKFLKIMFSYNNKELIINETVPNRFSPKSPDKAHLNLHINSLELGDSAVYFCASSQWETPLTGNTIYFGEGSWLTVV.

The chain has TRBV29-1 and TRBJ1-5; TRBD1 matches 8 bases. Per germline, CDR1 SQVTM and CDR2 ANQGSEA. The V gene end was trimmed by 6 bases and the J gene end by 2 bases; junction bases not matched to a gene: 3. The CDR3 spans 13 residues. This chain's CDR3 is CSVQQGGNQPQHF. CDR3 coding DNA: TGCAGCGTCCAACAGGGGGGCAATCAGCCCCAGCATTTT.

This clonotype came up many times. This chain connects TRBV4-2 to TRBJ1-6; 7 positions match TRBD1. The CDR3 contains 16 residues. V dropped 0 bases and J dropped 5; count of bases not matched to a gene: 4. In germline, CDR1 is LGHNA, CDR2 YNFKEQ. CDR3 region: CASSQDVTGNNSPLHF. The CDR3 nucleotides read TGTGCCAGCAGCCAAGACGTGACAGGGAATAATTCACCCCTCCACTTT.

This clonotype turned up a few times. The chain couples TRBV11-2 to TRBJ2-7; either TRBD1 or TRBD2 may fit D (5 bases each). Trimming shortened V by 1 base and J by 7 bases, and 14 bases separated the two germline ends. This CDR3 region has 14 residues. Germline V gene lookup returns CDR1 SGHAT and CDR2 FQNNGV. CDR3 in DNA: TGTGCCAGCAGCTTAGGGGACCGCCGGGGAGAGCAGTACTTC. Its translation is CASSLGDRRGEQYF.

The chain carries TRBV20-1 and TRBJ1-3; 7 bases match TRBD1. The trim removed 5 bases at V and 8 bases at J, leaving 12 bases unmatched. The CDR3 loop spans 14 amino acids. The V gene's germline CDR1 is DFQATT and CDR2 SNEGSKA (reference sequence). Here the CDR3 reads CSAGSGSGGDTIYF. In DNA, the CDR3 is TGCAGTGCTGGAAGCGGGTCAGGGGGGGACACCATATATTTT.

This clonotype has a count of ten or more. The CDR3 DNA reads as TGTGCTAGTGGTCTAGGACAGGTCGTCGGTGGTCAGCCCCAGCATTTT. It translates to CASGLGQVVGGQPQHF. The chain has TRBV12-5 and TRBJ1-5, with 7 bases that match TRBD1. Looked up from germline, CDR1 is LGHNT and CDR2 is FRNRAP. Trimming removed 5 bases from V and 6 bases from J; junction bases left unmatched: 13. This CDR3 spans 16 amino acids. Based on the CDR3 plus reference TRBV12-5 and TRBJ1-5, the full variable domain is DARVTQTPRHKVTEMGQEVTMRCQPILGHNTVFWYRQTMMQGLELLAYFRNRAPLDDSGMPKDRFSAEMPDATLATLKIQPSEPRDSAVYFCASGLGQVVGGQPQHFGDGTRLSIL.

This clonotype came up a few times. This chain connects TRBV12-3 or TRBV12-4 to TRBJ1-5, with D perhaps matching TRBD1 (5 bases). Trimming pared 1 base from V and 3 bases from J, leaving 10 bases between. The CDR3 totals 15 residues. CDR3 nucleotides: TGTGCCAGCAGTTTAGTCCCAGGGAACAATCAGCCCCAGCATTTT. Protein product: CASSLVPGNNQPQHF.

The chain couples TRBV5-8 to TRBJ1-5; unclear D gene. The V gene lost 1 base and the J gene lost 4 bases, with 6 bases spanning the gap. Germline values: CDR1 SGHTS, CDR2 YDEGEE. CDR3 length: 13 amino acids. The CDR3 DNA follows: TGTGCCAGCAGCTTGCTCCCTAATCAGCCCCAGCATTTT. Its protein is CASSLLPNQPQHF.

There are a few counts of this clonotype. CDR3 DNA: TGTGCCATCGGGCGAAACAATGAGCAGTTCTTC. Residues: CAIGRNNEQFF. The rearrangement links TRBV10-3 to TRBJ2-1, with no clear D. This CDR3 spans 11 amino acids. Germline V CDR1 and CDR2: ENHRY, SYGVKD. Trimming took off 8 bases at V and 5 bases at J, with 7 bases between the two ends.

This clonotype appeared a few times. A much larger clone is a single base away; this may be a read error. The V and J genes are TRBV7-8 and TRBJ1-1; D is uncertain. V was cut by 3 bases and J by 3 bases, with 2 bases left in between. The germline V gene has CDR1 SGHVS and CDR2 FQNEAQ. The CDR3 loop spans 11 amino acids. The DNA for the CDR3 is TGTGCCAGCAGCTTTGACACTGAAGCTTTCTTT. Translated: CASSFDTEAFF.

This clonotype was counted between two and nine times. This chain joins TRBV4-1 and TRBJ1-2, with 7 bases matching TRBD1. This CDR3 has 16 amino acids. Germline CDR1 is MGHRA and CDR2 is YSYEKL. V dropped 0 bases and J dropped 7; count of bases not matched to a gene: 11. CDR3 nucleotides: TGCGCCAGCAGCCAAGATCACGGCAGGGGGGCGCTTGGCTACACCTTC. This encodes CASSQDHGRGALGYTF.